A single sample gave rise to the 14 T cell receptor beta chains below, sequenced in a study of T cell responses to AZD1222 COVID-19 vaccine (dated by TCRdb to about 2021). Receptor libraries were prepared by the immunoSEQ multiplex PCR assay. The source is immuneACCESS, and TCRdb retained only in-frame sequences with V and J called. Part of the clones is not carried over; for the studies checked, unresolved V genes explain less than half of this, and the remainder is unexplained. Counted in this sample were 150,000 to 200,000 clones; around nine tenths of them appeared once. Approximately 26% of the sample is in the top ten clones. The intended sense of this specimen's time point label: about 28 days (+/-7) after the second vaccine dose. Sequenced here: peripheral blood, sampled 28 days after the second AZD1222 dose. The receptor source for this set is an adult who received the AZD1222 COVID-19 vaccine.

The chain links TRBV5-8 to TRBJ2-1; 10 bases are shared with TRBD2. Germline V lookup: CDR1 SGHTS, CDR2 YDEGEE. CDR3 length: 17 residues. After removal of 0 bases from V and 2 bases from J, the junction contained 5 bases not matched to a gene. CDR3: CASSLGTSGQAYNEQFF. CDR3 sequence (DNA): TGTGCCAGCAGCTTGGGGACTAGCGGTCAAGCCTACAATGAGCAGTTCTTC.

The chain couples TRBV28 to TRBJ1-2, with 9 bases that match TRBD1. CDR1 and CDR2 (germline): MDHEN, SYDVKM. This CDR3 comprises 15 residues. Trimming removed 9 bases from V and 4 bases from J; junction bases left unmatched: 12. This chain's CDR3 is CASQTGTGRFYGYTF. The CDR3 DNA reads as TGTGCCAGTCAGACCGGGACAGGGAGATTCTATGGCTACACCTTC.

V and J are TRBV7-2 and TRBJ2-1, with 8 bases that match TRBD2. The CDR3 is 19 amino acids. The germline gives CDR1 SGHTA, CDR2 FQGNSA. V shed 5 bases, J shed 1 base, and the junction held 16 bases outside the gene matches. The CDR3 bases are TGTGCCAGCAGCGACGCCGACTGGCCAGCGGGAGCTTCCTACAATGAGCAGTTCTTC. Its protein is CASSDADWPAGASYNEQFF.

This chain links TRBV27 with TRBJ2-7, with a possible D match to TRBD1 (6 bases). V lost 5 bases, J lost 6 bases, and 11 bases lay in between. Per germline, CDR1 MNHEY and CDR2 SMNVEV (reference sequence). This CDR3 comprises 12 residues. The DNA of the CDR3 is TGTGCCAGCAGTCTCTCAGGGGCCGAGCAGTACTTC. It is translated as CASSLSGAEQYF.

V gene TRBV7-3 combines with J gene TRBJ1-1, with D unresolved. Trimming took off 2 bases at V and 1 base at J, with 14 bases between the two ends. This CDR3 has 16 residues. Germline V CDR1 and CDR2: SGHTA, FQGTGA. The DNA of the CDR3 is TGTGCCAGCAGCTTAGTAACCCCCCTCCCGAACACTGAAGCTTTCTTT. Translated, it gives CASSLVTPLPNTEAFF. The variable domain in full, with the rest retrieved from reference TRBV7-3 and TRBJ1-1, is GAGVSQTPSNKVTEKGKYVELRCDPISGHTALYWYRQSLGQGPEFLIYFQGTGAADDSGLPNDRFFAVRPEGSVSTLKIQRTERGDSAVYLCASSLVTPLPNTEAFFGQGTRLTVV.

The chain combines TRBV28 with TRBJ2-7; D is ambiguous. The CDR3 totals 10 residues. Germline values: CDR1 MDHEN, CDR2 SYDVKM. V was pared by 3 bases and J by 6 bases, with 3 bases between. CDR3 region: CASSLIEQYF. The DNA of the CDR3 is TGTGCCAGCAGTTTGATCGAGCAGTACTTC.

V is TRBV11-1 and J is TRBJ2-7; 7 bases align to TRBD1. The ends lost 5 bases at V and 8 bases at J; junction bases unmatched: 15. There are 15 residues in the CDR3. In germline, CDR1 is SGHAT, CDR2 FQDESV (reference sequence). CDR3 nucleotides: TGTGCCAGCAGCCCCTCCGGGACAGTCGTGACGCAGCAGTACTTC. It codes for CASSPSGTVVTQQYF.

CDR3 sequence reads: CASSLAGGASYEQYF. The DNA of the CDR3 is TGTGCCAGCAGTTTAGCGGGAGGTGCCTCCTACGAGCAGTACTTC. This chain uses TRBV27 with TRBJ2-7; 8 positions match TRBD2. The CDR3 has 15 residues. V lost 2 bases and J lost 0; bases outside the gene matches: 3. CDR1 is MNHEY, CDR2 SMNVEV, per germline (reference sequence).

The gene calls are TRBV24-1 and TRBJ2-3, with 11 bases fitting TRBD1. Trimming cost V 7 bases and J 5 bases; bases outside gene matches: 16. CDR1 is KGHDR and CDR2 is SFDVKD in the germline V gene. This CDR3 has 18 residues. Written as DNA, the CDR3 is TGTGCCACCAGCGACTCCTCTGAGGGACAGGGGGGGGGAGATACGCAGTATTTT. Its translation: CATSDSSEGQGGGDTQYF.

CDR3 sequence reads: CASSPDRGRFNYGYTF. The CDR3 coding sequence is TGTGCCAGTAGTCCCGACAGGGGGCGTTTTAACTATGGCTACACCTTC. The chain links TRBV19 to TRBJ1-2; 10 bases match TRBD1. CDR3 length: 16 amino acids. Germline lookup yields CDR1 LNHDA and CDR2 SQIVND (reference sequence). V dropped 5 bases and J dropped 1; count of bases not matched to a gene: 7.

This chain uses TRBV6-5 with TRBJ2-7; TRBD1 might be the D (6 bases). Deletions cut 9 bases from V and 2 bases from J, with 17 bases between. The CDR3 sequence is 14 residues long. Germline V gene sequence: CDR1 MNHEY, CDR2 SVGAGI. CDR3 DNA sequence: TGTGCCAGTTCCACTCTAACAGGGCCCTACGAGCAGTACTTC. Amino acid sequence: CASSTLTGPYEQYF.

This chain joins TRBV2 and TRBJ2-7; 11 positions agree with TRBD2. Trimming at V came to 9 bases and at J to 0 bases, leaving 7 bases not matched to a gene. This CDR3 contains 15 residues. The germline gives CDR1 SNHLY, CDR2 FYNNEI. The CDR3 bases are TGTGCCAGGGGTTTAGCGGGGGGGAGCTCCTACGAGCAGTACTTC. Its protein is CARGLAGGSSYEQYF.

The rearrangement joins TRBV7-9 to TRBJ2-3; 7 bases line up with TRBD1. This CDR3 has 14 amino acids. V was pared by 3 bases and J by 0 bases, with 0 bases of the junction left unmatched. Germline CDR1 and CDR2: SEHNR and FQNEAQ (reference sequence). CDR3: CASSLTGSTDTQYF. The CDR3 nucleotides read TGTGCCAGCAGCTTGACAGGGAGCACAGATACGCAGTATTTT.

V and J are TRBV30 and TRBJ2-3; D is possibly TRBD1 (5 bases). The CDR3 has 15 residues. The germline V gene encodes CDR1 GTSNPN and CDR2 SVGIG (reference sequence). V was shortened by 5 bases and J by 0 bases, with 15 bases between the two germline ends. DNA for the CDR3: TGTGCCTGGGGATCAGACAGACCTAGCACAGATACGCAGTATTTT. Its protein product is CAWGSDRPSTDTQYF.